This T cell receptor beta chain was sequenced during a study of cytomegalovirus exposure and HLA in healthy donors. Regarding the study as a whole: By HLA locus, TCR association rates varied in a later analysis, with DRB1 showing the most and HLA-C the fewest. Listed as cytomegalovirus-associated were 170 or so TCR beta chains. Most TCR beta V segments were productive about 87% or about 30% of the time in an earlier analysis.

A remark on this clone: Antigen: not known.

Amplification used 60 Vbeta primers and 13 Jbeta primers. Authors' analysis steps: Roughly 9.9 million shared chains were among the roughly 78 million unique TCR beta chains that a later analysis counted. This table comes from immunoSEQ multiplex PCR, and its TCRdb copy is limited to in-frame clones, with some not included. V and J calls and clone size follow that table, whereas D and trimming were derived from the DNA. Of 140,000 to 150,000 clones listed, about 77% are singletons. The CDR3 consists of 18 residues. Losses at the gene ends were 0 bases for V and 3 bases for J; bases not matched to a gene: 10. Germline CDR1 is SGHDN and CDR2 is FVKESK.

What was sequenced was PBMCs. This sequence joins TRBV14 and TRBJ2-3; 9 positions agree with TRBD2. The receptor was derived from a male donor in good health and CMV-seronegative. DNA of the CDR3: TGTGCCAGCAGCCAAGACGAGGGCGGGGGGGCTGAGACAGATACGCAGTATTTT. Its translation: CASSQDEGGGAETDTQYF.